Described below is a single T cell receptor beta chain sequence and its context. This record belongs to a study of molecular identifiers for immune sequencing clone quantification. One entry per CDR3 protein, called by TCRdb with MiXCR from the PCR reads. In the table there are about 65,000 distinct CDR3 sequences, under 20% of which are singletons. Germline values: CDR1 SGHAT, CDR2 FQNNGV. The CDR3 totals 11 residues. Trimming stripped 3 bases from V and 8 bases from J, with 5 bases between. Input material: naive CD8+ T cells from blood, with Jurkat cell RNA spiked in. Subset indicated: FACS-sorted CD8+CD4-CCR7+CD45RA+ naive T cells. The gene calls are TRBV11-2 and TRBJ2-1; D is ambiguous. The receptor comes from a human donor in good health. Some libraries in this study had Jurkat cell RNA spiked in. CDR3 nucleotide sequence: TGTGCCAGCAGCTTGAACGATGAGCAGTTCTTC. Protein sequence: CASSLNDEQFF.